What follows is one T cell receptor (beta chain) and its context. Patients picked for sequencing had shown CD8+CD57+ cell expansion detected by flow cytometry. All participating patients were living with severe acquired aplastic anemia. Patients had received no therapy at the time of blood sampling. These data belong to a study of CD8+CD57+ T cells in acquired aplastic anemia. The study profiled TCR beta VDJ and CDR3 using genomic DNA as template. A single record per CDR3 protein comes from TCRdb applying MiXCR to the reads. The data hold more than 150,000 distinct CDR3 sequences, with 48% observed a single time. Sequences were obtained from sorted CD4+, CD8+, or CD8+CD57+ T cells (not recorded which) from PBMCs. The sequence was obtained from a human donor with aplastic anemia.

The CDR3 is CASSYPTGVIRETQYF. CDR3 nucleotides: TGCGCCAGCAGCTACCCTACAGGGGTAATCAGAGAGACCCAGTACTTC. V gene TRBV5-1 combines with J gene TRBJ2-5, with 7 positions matching TRBD1. Looked up from germline, CDR1 is SGHRS and CDR2 is YFSETQ. The CDR3 has 16 amino acids. Trimming took 3 bases from V and 4 from J; bases not matched to a gene: 12.